These 23 T cell receptor beta chains were all obtained from the same sample, sequenced in a study of radiation and T cells in renal cell carcinoma (TCRdb year 2020). Receptor amplification or capture employed the immunoSEQ multiplex PCR assay. TCRdb carries this immuneACCESS record with in-frame sequences only. Its versions omit some clonotypes, under half of them owing to an unresolved V gene in the studies checked, with the rest unexplained. In all, the sample holds around 100,000 clones, and 75% to 85% of those were seen once. The ten largest make up approximately 7.7% of the sample. The sample's time point label, in plain terms: blood 4 weeks post-SBRT, at nephrectomy. The treatment or condition label here, explained by the study, means: 15 Gy SBRT to primary tumor, nephrectomy 4 weeks later. The material sequenced was blood, taken from a patient whose treatment included radiotherapy and nephrectomy. These receptors all stem from a man between 60 and 75 years old with renal cell carcinoma.

The chain employs TRBV5-1 and TRBJ2-3; the D is unclear. Trimming stripped 0 bases from V and 5 bases from J, with 1 base between. Germline V CDR1 and CDR2: SGHRS, YFSETQ. CDR3 length: 11 amino acids. The CDR3 reads CASSLEDTQYF. DNA of the CDR3: TGCGCCAGCAGCTTGGAAGATACGCAGTATTTT.

The chain links TRBV29-1 to TRBJ2-1; perhaps TRBD2 as D (6 bases). V was cut by 0 bases and J by 2 bases, with 14 bases left in between. Germline V gene lookup returns CDR1 SQVTM and CDR2 ANQGSEA. This CDR3 has 16 amino acids. The CDR3 reads CSVEDRIGSTYNEQFF. The CDR3 DNA reads TGCAGCGTTGAAGATCGTATCGGGAGTACCTACAATGAGCAGTTCTTC.

The CDR3 coding sequence is TGTGCCAGCCCATTAAACGAACAGGGTCGGAACACTGAAGCTTTCTTT. Residues: CASPLNEQGRNTEAFF. The J gene is TRBJ1-1, the V gene TRBV2; a possible D gene is TRBD1 (6 bases). Trimming took 8 bases from V and 1 from J, leaving 20 bases between them. The germline V gene encodes CDR1 SNHLY and CDR2 FYNNEI. The CDR3 length is 16 residues.

The chain has TRBV6-5 and TRBJ2-2, with D possibly TRBD1 on 6 matching bases. The germline V gene encodes CDR1 MNHEY and CDR2 SVGAGI. This CDR3 spans 16 amino acids. The V gene lost 1 base and the J gene lost 4 bases, with 13 bases spanning the gap. This CDR3 is CASSYWGRITTGELFF. The CDR3 nucleotides are TGTGCCAGCAGTTACTGGGGGCGGATTACCACCGGGGAGCTGTTTTTT.

This chain uses TRBV10-1 with TRBJ2-1, with D perhaps matching TRBD2 (6 bases). Germline lookup yields CDR1 WNHNN and CDR2 SYGVQD (reference sequence). V was trimmed by 0 bases and J by 4 bases, leaving 13 bases between them. The CDR3 loop spans 16 amino acids. CDR3 sequence (DNA): TGCGCCAGCAGTGAGTCCCGCGGAGGGGTATACAATGAGCAGTTCTTC. Translated, it gives CASSESRGGVYNEQFF.

The gene calls are TRBV13 and TRBJ2-7; 10 bases fit TRBD2. Germline CDR1 reads PRHDT; CDR2 reads FYEKMQ (reference sequence). The CDR3 consists of 12 residues. V gave up 6 bases and J gave up 4 bases; unmatched junction bases: 0. The CDR3 nucleotides read TGTGCCAGCAGGGGACTAGCGTACGAGCAGTACTTC. This codes for CASRGLAYEQYF. The variable domain in full, completed from reference TRBV13 and TRBJ2-7, reads AAGVIQSPRHLIKEKRETATLKCYPIPRHDTVYWYQQGPGQDPQFLISFYEKMQSDKGSIPDRFSAQQFSDYHSELNMSSLELGDSALYFCASRGLAYEQYFGPGTRLTVT.

The chain employs TRBV28 and TRBJ1-1; a weak D match, TRBD1 (6 bases). CDR1 and CDR2 from the germline V gene are MDHEN and SYDVKM. The V gene lost 8 bases and the J gene lost 6 bases, with 19 bases spanning the gap. This CDR3 is built from 14 residues. The CDR3 DNA is TGTGCCAGCGGACCGGGACACCGATGGTCTGAAGCTTTCTTT. The encoded protein is CASGPGHRWSEAFF.

This CDR3 reads CSVEGGAGGSYNEQFF. Written as DNA, the CDR3 is TGCAGCGTTGAAGGGGGCGCAGGGGGCTCCTACAATGAGCAGTTCTTC. The rearrangement links TRBV29-1 to TRBJ2-1, with 7 bases fitting TRBD1. The CDR3 totals 16 residues. Trimming took 1 base from V and 0 from J; bases not matched to a gene: 6. Germline V gene sequence: CDR1 SQVTM, CDR2 ANQGSEA.

This clone has a handful of counts. V usage is TRBV27 and J usage is TRBJ2-7; D uncertain. Trimming took off 5 bases at V and 0 bases at J, with 17 bases between the two ends. CDR1 MNHEY and CDR2 SMNVEV come from the germline V gene (reference sequence). This CDR3 has 16 residues. For the CDR3, the DNA is TGTGCCAGCAGTCAATGGTCCGGGCTGAGCTCCTACGAGCAGTACTTC. This translates into CASSQWSGLSSYEQYF.

This chain links TRBV5-5 with TRBJ2-3, with D tentatively TRBD2 (5 bases). The V gene lost 4 bases and the J gene lost 6 bases, with 12 bases spanning the gap. The CDR3 extends over 13 amino acids. The germline V gene encodes CDR1 SGHKS and CDR2 YYEKEE (reference sequence). CDR3 sequence: CASSPQWEDTQYF. CDR3 in DNA: TGTGCCAGCAGCCCCCAGTGGGAGGATACGCAGTATTTT.

This sequence joins TRBV18 and TRBJ2-7; the D gene is possibly TRBD1 (6 bases). Germline V lookup: CDR1 KGHSH, CDR2 LQKENI. The CDR3 extends over 16 amino acids. V lost 4 bases to trimming and J lost 3 bases, with 19 bases between them. Here the CDR3 reads CASSLYDGTTIYEQYF. In DNA form, the CDR3 reads TGTGCCAGCTCACTATATGACGGGACAACTATCTACGAGCAGTACTTC.

This clone was seen many times. The V call is TRBV5-1, the J call TRBJ2-7; 8 nucleotides match TRBD2. J lost 2 bases, V lost 4 bases, and 20 bases had no gene match. Looked up from germline, CDR1 is SGHRS and CDR2 is YFSETQ. The CDR3 covers 19 residues. The CDR3 loop is CASSHTGHKSGRETYEQYF. The CDR3 nucleotides read TGCGCCAGCAGCCATACCGGACACAAAAGCGGGAGAGAGACCTACGAGCAGTACTTC.

This chain uses TRBV9 with TRBJ2-7; TRBD2 aligns across 7 bases. Germline CDR1 and CDR2: SGDLS and YYNGEE. J gave up 0 bases and V 4 bases, and 7 bases lay outside the gene matches. The CDR3 loop spans 15 amino acids. The CDR3 protein is CASSPQGGDSYEQYF. In nucleotides, the CDR3 is TGTGCCAGCAGCCCTCAGGGAGGGGACTCCTACGAGCAGTACTTC.

The genes are TRBV29-1 and TRBJ2-3; the D is unclear. The ends were cut back, 0 bases at V and 3 bases at J, with 16 bases in the middle. The CDR3 covers 16 residues. The V gene's germline CDR1 is SQVTM and CDR2 ANQGSEA. The CDR3 DNA is TGCAGCGTTGAAGATTCGTCGGGTGGGTTAACAGATACGCAGTATTTT. Its translation is CSVEDSSGGLTDTQYF.

This clone has only one observation. V usage is TRBV7-8 and J usage is TRBJ1-5; D not certain. This CDR3 region has 15 residues. V lost 2 bases to trimming and J lost 0 bases, with 8 bases between them. From germline, CDR1 is SGHVS and CDR2 FQNEAQ. CDR3 in DNA: TGTGCCAGCAGCTTACGGGATCGTAGCAATCAGCCCCAGCATTTT. This translates into CASSLRDRSNQPQHF.

The chain uses TRBV29-1 and TRBJ2-4, with D perhaps TRBD1 or TRBD2 (5 bases each). Germline values: CDR1 SQVTM, CDR2 ANQGSEA. Trimming left V 5 bases short and J 0 bases short, with 20 bases between. The CDR3 has 17 amino acids. CDR3 nucleotide sequence: TGCAGCGTTCCCGGGACGCGAGTTTGCCTAGCCAAAAACATTCAGTACTTC. Its protein product is CSVPGTRVCLAKNIQYF. Full variable domain (missing parts from reference TRBV29-1 and TRBJ2-4): SAVISQKPSRDICQRGTSLTIQCQVDSQVTMMFWYRQQPGQSLTLIATANQGSEATYESGFVIDKFPISRPNLTFSTLTVSNMSPEDSSIYLCSVPGTRVCLAKNIQYFGAGTRLSVL.

The chain combines TRBV15 with TRBJ1-3; no clear D. This CDR3 is built from 15 residues. V gave up 3 bases and J gave up 0 bases, with 9 bases separating them. Looked up from germline, CDR1 is LNHNV and CDR2 is YYDKDF (reference sequence). CDR3 in DNA: TGTGCCACCAGCAGGTCGGGTGTCTCTGGAAACACCATATATTTT. Protein product: CATSRSGVSGNTIYF.

The chain employs TRBV19 and TRBJ1-2, with D perhaps matching TRBD1 (6 bases). Germline V gene lookup returns CDR1 LNHDA and CDR2 SQIVND (reference sequence). Trimming stripped 5 bases from V and 2 bases from J, with 15 bases between. CDR3 size: 15 residues. The CDR3 loop reads CASSSWGATNYGYTF. The CDR3 DNA reads TGTGCCAGTAGTTCCTGGGGGGCGACGAACTATGGCTACACCTTC.

This chain joins TRBV19 and TRBJ2-7; D perhaps matches TRBD2 (6 bases). The V end lost 8 bases, the J end lost 3 bases, and 14 bases lay between the germline ends. Germline assignment: CDR1 LNHDA and CDR2 SQIVND (reference sequence). The CDR3 spans 13 residues. The CDR3 region is CASGAGLGYEQYF. CDR3 nucleotide sequence: TGTGCCAGTGGAGCGGGTTTGGGCTACGAGCAGTACTTC.

This chain connects TRBV15 to TRBJ2-1; D unresolved. The CDR3 is 17 amino acids. Germline-derived CDR1 and CDR2 are LNHNV and YYDKDF (reference sequence). With 5 bases removed from V and 5 bases from J, the gap between germline ends came to 22 bases. Here the CDR3 DNA reads TGTGCCACCAGCGGTTGGATACCGTCAGGCTCTAACAATGAGCAGTTCTTC. This gives the protein CATSGWIPSGSNNEQFF. The full variable domain, with the rest looked up from reference TRBV15 and TRBJ2-1, is DAMVIQNPRYQVTQFGKPVTLSCSQTLNHNVMYWYQQKSSQAPKLLFHYYDKDFNNEADTPDNFQSRRPNTSFCFLDIRSPGLGDTAMYLCATSGWIPSGSNNEQFFGPGTRLTVL.

This chain links TRBV19 with TRBJ1-1; TRBD1 matches 7 bases. The CDR3 runs to 18 residues. Germline CDR1 reads LNHDA; CDR2 reads SQIVND (reference sequence). The ends lost 0 bases at V and 1 base at J; junction bases unmatched: 11. The CDR3 coding sequence is TGTGCCAGTAGTATAGATCGGGACAGAGGTACCCCGAACACTGAAGCTTTCTTT. Residues: CASSIDRDRGTPNTEAFF.

The J gene is TRBJ2-5, the V gene TRBV2; unclear D gene. V was cut by 7 bases and J by 5 bases, with 11 bases left in between. This CDR3 has 12 residues. Germline CDR1 and CDR2: SNHLY and FYNNEI. The CDR3 coding sequence is TGTGCCAGCATGCAATTTCGGGAGACCCAGTACTTC. Its translation is CASMQFRETQYF. The full variable domain, rest sourced from reference TRBV2 and TRBJ2-5, is EPEVTQTPSHQVTQMGQEVILRCVPISNHLYFYWYRQILGQKVEFLVSFYNNEISEKSEIFDDQFSVERPDGSNFTLKIRSTKLEDSAMYFCASMQFRETQYFGPGTRLLVL.

This clone has more than one count but fewer than ten. This chain connects TRBV7-2 to TRBJ1-1; TRBD1 is a possible D gene (6 bases). Germline values: CDR1 SGHTA, CDR2 FQGNSA. This CDR3 contains 15 residues. The V end lost 1 base, the J end lost 4 bases, and 13 bases lay between the germline ends. This chain's CDR3 is CASSLGGARGTEAFF. As DNA, the CDR3 is TGTGCCAGCAGCTTAGGGGGGGCGAGGGGCACTGAAGCTTTCTTT. Full variable domain (rest looked up from reference TRBV7-2 and TRBJ1-1): GAGVSQSPSNKVTEKGKDVELRCDPISGHTALYWYRQSLGQGLEFLIYFQGNSAPDKSGLPSDRFSAERTGGSVSTLTIQRTQQEDSAVYLCASSLGGARGTEAFFGQGTRLTVV.